This T cell receptor beta chain was retrieved from a study of blood T cell repertoires in COVID-19. Background on the study: T cells, B-cell-depleted T cells, or PBMCs provided the cDNA or gDNA that served as material.

The table came from immunoSEQ multiplex PCR; TCRdb's copy has only in-frame clones and leaves some out. The sample comprises 200,000 to 300,000 clones, around 90% of which are singletons, and 0.8% rests with the top ten. This CDR3 is built from 12 residues. Germline-derived CDR1 and CDR2 are SGHTA and FQGTGA. V lost 6 bases, J lost 2 bases, and 4 bases lay in between. This clone occurred a few times. The sequence derives from a woman younger than 45 with acute or convalescent COVID-19. The V call is TRBV7-3, the J call TRBJ2-2; D is unresolved. Sequencing input: peripheral blood. CDR3 residues: CASSLNTGELFF. CDR3 in DNA: TGTGCCAGCAGTCTCAACACCGGGGAGCTGTTTTTT.